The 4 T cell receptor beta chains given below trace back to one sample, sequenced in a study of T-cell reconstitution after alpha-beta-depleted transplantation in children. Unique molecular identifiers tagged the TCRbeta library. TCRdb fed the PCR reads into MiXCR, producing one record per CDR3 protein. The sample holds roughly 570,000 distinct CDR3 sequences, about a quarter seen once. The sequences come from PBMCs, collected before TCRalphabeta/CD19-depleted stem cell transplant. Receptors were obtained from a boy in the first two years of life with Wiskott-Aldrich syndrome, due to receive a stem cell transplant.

As DNA, the CDR3 is TGTGCCAGCAGTTGGCGACAGGGTCCGTACGAGCAGTACTTC. Translated, it gives CASSWRQGPYEQYF. The chain couples TRBV28 to TRBJ2-7; 7 nucleotides align to TRBD1. The CDR3 is 14 residues long. Germline V gene lookup returns CDR1 MDHEN and CDR2 SYDVKM. V shed 4 bases, J shed 4 bases, and the junction held 7 bases outside the gene matches.

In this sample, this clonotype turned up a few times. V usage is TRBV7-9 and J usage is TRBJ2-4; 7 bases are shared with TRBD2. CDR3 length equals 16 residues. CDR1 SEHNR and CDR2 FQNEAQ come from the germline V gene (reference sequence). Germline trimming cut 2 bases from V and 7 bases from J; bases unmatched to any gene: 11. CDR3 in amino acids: CASSLWVAGPGNIQYF. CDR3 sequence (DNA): TGTGCCAGCAGCTTATGGGTAGCGGGCCCCGGCAACATTCAGTACTTC.

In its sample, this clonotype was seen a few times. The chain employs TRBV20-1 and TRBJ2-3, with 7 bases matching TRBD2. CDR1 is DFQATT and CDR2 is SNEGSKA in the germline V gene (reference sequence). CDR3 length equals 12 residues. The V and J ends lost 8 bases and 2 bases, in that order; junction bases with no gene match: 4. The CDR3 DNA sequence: TGCAGTAGCGGGAAAGCCACAGATACGCAGTATTTT. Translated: CSSGKATDTQYF.

CDR3: CASSYSYTSEQFF. In DNA, the CDR3 is TGTGCCAGCAGTTACTCTTACACAAGCGAGCAGTTCTTC. The J gene is TRBJ2-1, the V gene TRBV6-6; D call uncertain. CDR1 and CDR2 (germline): MNHNY, SVGAGI (reference sequence). The CDR3 loop spans 13 amino acids. V lost 0 bases to trimming and J lost 10 bases, with 10 bases between them.